The entry below describes one TCR beta chain. The sample carries other DNA sequences with the same CDR3. Germline V lookup: CDR1 LNHDA, CDR2 SQIVND (reference sequence). The length of the CDR3 is 13 residues. V lost 2 bases, J lost 3 bases, and 7 bases lay in between. Followed over time, Seattle patients had been enrolled while infection was active. In the original analysis: From reference gene primer amplification, estimates of nucleated cell counts were derived. Sequenced by immunoSEQ multiplex PCR; TCRdb stores in-frame clones only, minus some. That table supplies the V and J calls and clone size; D and trimming were determined from the DNA. The table has about 300,000 clones, 70% to 85% seen once. These data come from a study of blood T cell repertoires in COVID-19. On the study more broadly: In each case, the material was cDNA or gDNA derived from T cells, B-cell-depleted T cells, or PBMCs.

The chain employs TRBV19 and TRBJ1-1; no clear D gene. What was sequenced was peripheral blood. The clonotype originates from a human donor with COVID-19, enrolled during active disease. The donor label of this sample is uncertain. The CDR3 region has the DNA TGTGCCAGTAGTATATCTCGGGACACTGAAGCTTTCTTT. Its translation is CASSISRDTEAFF. The entire variable domain, with the rest obtained from reference TRBV19 and TRBJ1-1, is as follows: DGGITQSPKYLFRKEGQNVTLSCEQNLNHDAMYWYRQDPGQGLRLIYYSQIVNDFQKGDIAEGYSVSREKKESFPLTVTSAQKNPTAFYLCASSISRDTEAFFGQGTRLTVV.